Only a few counts were recorded for the clone carrying this T cell receptor (beta chain). Germline V CDR1 and CDR2: SNHLY, FYNNEI. The V and J ends lost 6 bases and 9 bases respectively, with 12 bases between them. CDR3 length: 12 amino acids. Here immunoSEQ multiplex PCR was the method, and the copy in TCRdb shows in-frame clones only, minus some. In the table there are about 43,000 clones, 70% to 90% of which are singletons. The data derive from a study of PD-L1 blockade in urothelial cancer. The sample in question was PBMCs, obtained around atezolizumab (anti-PD-L1) treatment. The source of this sequence is a woman between 55 and 75 years old with urothelial cancer. J is TRBJ1-5 and V is TRBV2; D not resolved. The CDR3 DNA sequence: TGTGCCAGCAGAGACCCACAGCTGCCCCAGCATTTT. This codes for CASRDPQLPQHF.